A single sample gave rise to the 3 T cell receptor beta chains below, sequenced in a study of blood T cell repertoires in COVID-19. Using immunoSEQ multiplex PCR, the repertoire was profiled, and TCRdb retains in-frame clones only, with some absent. The sample includes around 200,000 clones, around 85% seen only once; the top ten take 2.2%. Sequencing used peripheral blood. Receptors originate from a woman aged 45-65 years with acute or convalescent COVID-19.

This clone has a handful of counts. The chain employs TRBV7-2 and TRBJ1-1, with a weak D call TRBD1 (6 bases). The ends were cut back, 1 base at V and 1 base at J, with 13 bases in the middle. Germline V gene data show CDR1 as SGHTA and CDR2 as FQGNSA. This CDR3 spans 16 amino acids. The DNA for the CDR3 is TGTGCCAGCAGCTTAGGCCGCGGGGGGCAGAACACTGAAGCTTTCTTT. Translation: CASSLGRGGQNTEAFF.

This clone occurred a few times. The V and J genes are TRBV19 and TRBJ2-1; TRBD1 agrees at 7 bases. The ends lost 3 bases at V and 2 bases at J; junction bases unmatched: 4. This CDR3 is built from 15 residues. Germline CDR1 is LNHDA and CDR2 is SQIVND (reference sequence). The CDR3 region is CASSIGQGAYNEQFF. DNA of the CDR3: TGTGCCAGTAGTATCGGGCAGGGGGCCTACAATGAGCAGTTCTTC.

The J gene is TRBJ2-5, the V gene TRBV4-3, with D perhaps matching TRBD1 (5 bases). In germline, CDR1 is LGHNA, CDR2 YSLEER. CDR3 size: 15 residues. Between the trimmed V and J ends, which lost 1 base and 3 bases, there was a span of 12 bases. The CDR3 nucleotides are TGCGCCAGCAGCCAAGGTACGGGCAGGGAAGAGACCCAGTACTTC. Translating it yields CASSQGTGREETQYF.